This TCR beta chain was documented in a study of CD8 T cells in Susac syndrome. Germline V gives CDR1 SSHAT, CDR2 FNYEAQ (reference sequence). This CDR3 region has 15 residues. The CD8+ and CD4+ T cells were isolated magnetically using a negative isolation approach, whereas the TEMRA cells were enriched by FACS. A note on this clonotype: The junction departs from the called germline gene at one end, perhaps through a read error.

Random hexamers served to reverse transcribe roughly 0.5 to 1 ug RNA. Across 54 Vbeta and 13 Jbeta, TCR beta CDR3 was amplified with immunoSEQ multiplex PCR. One entry per CDR3 protein, called by TCRdb with MiXCR from the immunoSEQ multiplex PCR reads. The sample comprises roughly 400,000 distinct CDR3 sequences, 85% to 90% of which are singletons, and 0.09% to 0.15% rests with the top ten. Sequencing input: CD8+ T cells from PBMCs. This receptor was identified in a human donor with multiple sclerosis. The rearrangement links TRBV7-7 to TRBJ2-1; 7 bases are a match to TRBD2. For the CDR3, the DNA is TGTGCTAGCAGCTTATCAGCGGGGTTATACAATGAGCAGTTCTTC. It codes for CASSLSAGLYNEQFF.